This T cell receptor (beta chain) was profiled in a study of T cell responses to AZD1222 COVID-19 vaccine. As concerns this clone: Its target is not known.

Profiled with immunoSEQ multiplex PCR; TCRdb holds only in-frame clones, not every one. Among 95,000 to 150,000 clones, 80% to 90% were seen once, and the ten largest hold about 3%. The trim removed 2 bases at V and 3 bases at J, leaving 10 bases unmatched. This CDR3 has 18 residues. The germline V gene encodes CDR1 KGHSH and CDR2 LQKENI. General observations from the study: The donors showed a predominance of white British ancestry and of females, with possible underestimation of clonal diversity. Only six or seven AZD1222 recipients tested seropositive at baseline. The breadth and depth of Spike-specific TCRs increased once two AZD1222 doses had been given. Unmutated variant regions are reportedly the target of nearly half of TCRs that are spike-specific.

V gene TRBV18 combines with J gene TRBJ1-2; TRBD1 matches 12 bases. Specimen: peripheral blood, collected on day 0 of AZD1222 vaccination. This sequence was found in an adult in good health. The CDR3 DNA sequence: TGTGCCAGCTCACCAAGCGCCGGGACAGGGGGCGCTGACTATGGCTACACCTTC. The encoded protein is CASSPSAGTGGADYGYTF.